This T cell receptor (beta chain) comes out of a study of blood T cell repertoires in COVID-19. Here immunoSEQ multiplex PCR was the method, and the copy in TCRdb shows in-frame clones only, minus some. The data hold about 300,000 clones, with roughly 87% observed a single time. CDR1 is SGHAT and CDR2 is FQNNGV in the germline V gene. The CDR3 contains 13 residues. Trimming removed 8 bases at V and 4 bases at J, with 14 bases between. The sequence derives from a woman in her 30s who had recovered from COVID-19. The chain recombines TRBV11-2 with TRBJ1-1, with D possibly matching TRBD1 (5 bases). Sequenced input: PBMCs or T cells enriched from blood (not recorded which). Written as DNA, the CDR3 is TGTGCCAGCGCAGGGCTGGGGCGCACTGAAGCTTTCTTT. Translation gives CASAGLGRTEAFF.